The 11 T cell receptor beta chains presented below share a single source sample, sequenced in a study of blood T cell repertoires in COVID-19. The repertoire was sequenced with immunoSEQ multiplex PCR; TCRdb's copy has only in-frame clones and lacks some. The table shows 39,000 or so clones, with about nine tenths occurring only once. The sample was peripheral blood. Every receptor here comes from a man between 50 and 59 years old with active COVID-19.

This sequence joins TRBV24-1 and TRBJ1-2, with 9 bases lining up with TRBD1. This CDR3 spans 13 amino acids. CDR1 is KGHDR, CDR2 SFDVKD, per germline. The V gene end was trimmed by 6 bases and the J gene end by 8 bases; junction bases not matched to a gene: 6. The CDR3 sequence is CATSPGQGPGYTF. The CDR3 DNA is TGTGCCACCAGTCCGGGACAGGGTCCCGGCTACACCTTC.

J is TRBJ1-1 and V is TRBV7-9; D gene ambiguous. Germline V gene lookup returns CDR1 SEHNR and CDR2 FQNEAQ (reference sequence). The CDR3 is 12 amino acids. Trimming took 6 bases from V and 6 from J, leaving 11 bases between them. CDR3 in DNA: TGTGCCAGCAGTCGGAACACAGCTGAAGCTTTCTTT. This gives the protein CASSRNTAEAFF.

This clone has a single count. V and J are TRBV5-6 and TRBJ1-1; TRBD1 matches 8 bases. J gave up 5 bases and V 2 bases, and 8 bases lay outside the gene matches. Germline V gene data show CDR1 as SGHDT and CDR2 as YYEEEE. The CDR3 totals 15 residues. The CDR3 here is CASSFQDRVGTEAFF. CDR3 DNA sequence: TGTGCCAGCAGCTTTCAGGACAGGGTGGGGACTGAAGCTTTCTTT.

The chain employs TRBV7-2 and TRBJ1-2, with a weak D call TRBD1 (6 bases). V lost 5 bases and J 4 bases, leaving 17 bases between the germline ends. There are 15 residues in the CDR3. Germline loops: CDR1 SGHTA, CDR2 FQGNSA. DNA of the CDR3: TGTGCCAGCAGCCCTCCGGACAGCCGATTCTATGGCTACACCTTC. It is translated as CASSPPDSRFYGYTF.

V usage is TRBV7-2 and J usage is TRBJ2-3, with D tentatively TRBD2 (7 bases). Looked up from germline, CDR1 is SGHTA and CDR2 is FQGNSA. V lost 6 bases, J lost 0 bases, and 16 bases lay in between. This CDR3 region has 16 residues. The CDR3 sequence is CASRLWGGRSTDTQYF. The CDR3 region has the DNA TGTGCCAGCAGACTCTGGGGGGGGCGGAGCACAGATACGCAGTATTTT.

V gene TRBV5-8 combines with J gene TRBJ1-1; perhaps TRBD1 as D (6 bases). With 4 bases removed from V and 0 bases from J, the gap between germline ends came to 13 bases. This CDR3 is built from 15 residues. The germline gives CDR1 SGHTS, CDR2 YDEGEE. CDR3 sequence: CASSPDRGMNTEAFF. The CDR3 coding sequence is TGTGCCAGCAGCCCGGACAGAGGAATGAACACTGAAGCTTTCTTT.

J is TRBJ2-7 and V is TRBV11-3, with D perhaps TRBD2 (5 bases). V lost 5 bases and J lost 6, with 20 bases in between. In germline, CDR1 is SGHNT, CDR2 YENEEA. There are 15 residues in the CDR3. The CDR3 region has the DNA TGTGCCAGCAGCCGCGGACTCCCTTTTCCCCCCGAGCAGTACTTC. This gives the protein CASSRGLPFPPEQYF.

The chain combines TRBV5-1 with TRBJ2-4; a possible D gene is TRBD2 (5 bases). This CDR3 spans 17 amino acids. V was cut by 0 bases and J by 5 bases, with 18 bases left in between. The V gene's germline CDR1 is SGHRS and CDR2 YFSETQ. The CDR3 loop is CASSLAPGRAGENIQYF. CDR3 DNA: TGCGCCAGCAGCTTGGCCCCCGGGCGCGCCGGGGAAAACATTCAGTACTTC.

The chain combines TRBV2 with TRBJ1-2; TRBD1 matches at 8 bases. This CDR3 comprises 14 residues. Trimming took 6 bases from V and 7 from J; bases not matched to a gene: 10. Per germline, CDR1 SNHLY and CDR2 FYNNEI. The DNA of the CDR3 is TGTGCCAGCAGCCAACAGGGGGAGGGCGGTGGCTACACCTTC. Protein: CASSQQGEGGGYTF.

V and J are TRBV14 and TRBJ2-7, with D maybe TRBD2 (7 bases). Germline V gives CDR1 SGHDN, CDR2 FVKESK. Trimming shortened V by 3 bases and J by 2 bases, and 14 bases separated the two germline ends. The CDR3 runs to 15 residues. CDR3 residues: CASSQYRGGPYEQYF. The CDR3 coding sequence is TGTGCCAGCAGCCAGTATAGGGGGGGTCCCTACGAGCAGTACTTC.

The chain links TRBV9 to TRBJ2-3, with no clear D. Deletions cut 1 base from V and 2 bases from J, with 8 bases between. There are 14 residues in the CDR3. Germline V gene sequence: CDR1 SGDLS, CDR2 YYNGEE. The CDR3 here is CASSVSRPTDTQYF. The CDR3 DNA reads TGTGCCAGCAGCGTATCCCGTCCCACAGATACGCAGTATTTT.